This T cell receptor beta chain came from a study of blood T cell repertoires in COVID-19. Assay: immunoSEQ multiplex PCR; the TCRdb copy retains only in-frame clones and omits some. The sample holds approximately 220,000 clones, just under 90% seen once. CDR3 length equals 15 residues. CDR1 SGDLS and CDR2 YYNGEE come from the germline V gene. Trimming cost V 0 bases and J 5 bases, with 9 bases left between them. Sequencing was performed on peripheral blood. The sequence was obtained from a man between 60 and 75 years old who had recovered from COVID-19. The chain uses TRBV9 and TRBJ1-6; D gene unclear. The CDR3 bases are TGTGCCAGCAGCGTAGACGGGAGAGATAATTCACCCCTCCACTTT. Residues: CASSVDGRDNSPLHF. The entire variable domain, with the rest obtained from reference TRBV9 and TRBJ1-6, is as follows: DSGVTQTPKHLITATGQRVTLRCSPRSGDLSVYWYQQSLDQGLQFLIQYYNGEERAKGNILERFSAQQFPDLHSELNLSSLELGDSALYFCASSVDGRDNSPLHFGNGTRLTVT.